The clone carrying this T cell receptor (beta chain) was seen a handful of times. Stem cell-like memory, regulatory, central memory and naive CD4+ cells were sorted via CD45RO/CCR7/CD25/CD127/CD95/CD27. Sorting produced populations that all topped 98% purity. The sample comes from a study of beta chain features in type 1 diabetes. Study-level background: Examination of sorted cells across all samples involved approximately 100,000,000 cells.

The CDR3 loop spans 15 amino acids. Germline V gives CDR1 SGDLS, CDR2 YYNGEE. Trimming removed 4 bases from V and 4 bases from J, with 14 bases in between. The isolated RNA, all of it, was reverse transcribed, so expressed TCRB transcripts were what got sequenced. Method: immunoSEQ multiplex PCR; TCRdb's copy keeps in-frame clones and lacks some. The sample consists of 140,000 to 150,000 clones, 8% to 13% of them appearing once. Sequenced: naive CD4+ T cells from blood. This chain links TRBV9 with TRBJ2-2, with TRBD1 as a possible D gene (6 bases). This TCR came from a young man in good health. The CDR3 region has the DNA TGTGCCAGCAGCACCGGGACATACACCACCGGGGAGCTGTTTTTT. Its translation: CASSTGTYTTGELFF.